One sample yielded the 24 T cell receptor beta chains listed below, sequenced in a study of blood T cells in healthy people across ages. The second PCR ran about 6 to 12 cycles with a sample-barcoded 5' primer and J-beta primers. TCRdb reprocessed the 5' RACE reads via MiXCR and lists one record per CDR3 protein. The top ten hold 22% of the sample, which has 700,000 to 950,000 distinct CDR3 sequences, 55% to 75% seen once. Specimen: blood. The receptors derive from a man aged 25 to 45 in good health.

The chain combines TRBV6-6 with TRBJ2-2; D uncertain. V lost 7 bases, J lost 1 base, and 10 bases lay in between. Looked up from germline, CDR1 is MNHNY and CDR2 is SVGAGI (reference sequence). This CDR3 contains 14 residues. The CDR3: CASNSMMNTGELFF. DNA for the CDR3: TGTGCCAGCAACTCCATGATGAACACCGGGGAGCTGTTTTTT.

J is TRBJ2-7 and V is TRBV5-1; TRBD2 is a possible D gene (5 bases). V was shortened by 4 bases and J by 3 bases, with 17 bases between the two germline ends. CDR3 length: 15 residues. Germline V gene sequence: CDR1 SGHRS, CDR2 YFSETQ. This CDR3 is CASSPGLITLYEQYF. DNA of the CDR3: TGCGCCAGCAGCCCAGGACTGATTACCCTCTACGAGCAGTACTTC. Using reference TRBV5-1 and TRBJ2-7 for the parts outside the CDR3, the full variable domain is KAGVTQTPRYLIKTRGQQVTLSCSPISGHRSVSWYQQTPGQGLQFLFEYFSETQRNKGNFPGRFSGRQFSNSRSEMNVSTLELGDSALYLCASSPGLITLYEQYFGPGTRLTVT.

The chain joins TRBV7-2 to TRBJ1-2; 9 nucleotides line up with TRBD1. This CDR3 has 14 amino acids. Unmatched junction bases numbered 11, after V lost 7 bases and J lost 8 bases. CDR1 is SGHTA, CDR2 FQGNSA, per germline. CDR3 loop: CASTIAGTGHGYTF. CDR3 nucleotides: TGTGCCAGCACAATCGCCGGGACAGGGCACGGCTACACCTTC.

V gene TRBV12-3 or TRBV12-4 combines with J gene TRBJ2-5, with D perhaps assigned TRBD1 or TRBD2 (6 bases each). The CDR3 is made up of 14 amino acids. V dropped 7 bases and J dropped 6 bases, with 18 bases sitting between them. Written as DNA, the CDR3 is TGTGCCAGCACCAAGGGGGGCAGTGTCAAGACCCAGTACTTC. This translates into CASTKGGSVKTQYF.

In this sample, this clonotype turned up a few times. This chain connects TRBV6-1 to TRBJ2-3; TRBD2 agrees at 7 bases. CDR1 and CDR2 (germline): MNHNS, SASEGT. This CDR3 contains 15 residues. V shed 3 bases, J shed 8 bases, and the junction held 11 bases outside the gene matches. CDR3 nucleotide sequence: TGTGCCAGCAGTGAGACTAGCCTCGGTTGGGGTACGCAGTATTTT. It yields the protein CASSETSLGWGTQYF.

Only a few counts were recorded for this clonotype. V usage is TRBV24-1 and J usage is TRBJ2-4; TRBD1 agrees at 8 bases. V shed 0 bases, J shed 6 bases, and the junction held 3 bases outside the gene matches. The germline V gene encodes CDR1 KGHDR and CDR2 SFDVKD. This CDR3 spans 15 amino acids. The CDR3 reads CATSDLQGTGNIQYF. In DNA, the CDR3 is TGTGCCACCAGTGATTTGCAAGGGACAGGAAACATTCAGTACTTC.

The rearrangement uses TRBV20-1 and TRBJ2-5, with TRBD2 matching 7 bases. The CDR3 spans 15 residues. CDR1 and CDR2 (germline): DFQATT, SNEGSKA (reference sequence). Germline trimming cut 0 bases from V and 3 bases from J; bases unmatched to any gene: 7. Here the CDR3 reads CSARDLILAEETQYF. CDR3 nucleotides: TGCAGTGCTAGAGATTTGATCCTAGCGGAAGAGACCCAGTACTTC.

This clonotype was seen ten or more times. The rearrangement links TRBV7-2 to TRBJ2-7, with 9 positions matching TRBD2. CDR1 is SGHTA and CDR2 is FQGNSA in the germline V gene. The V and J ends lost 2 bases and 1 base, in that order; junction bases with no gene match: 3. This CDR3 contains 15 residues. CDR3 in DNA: TGTGCCAGCAGCTTAAACGCGGGGGGGTCCTACGAGCAGTACTTC. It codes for CASSLNAGGSYEQYF.

CDR3 protein: CASSPGTGEYEQYF. CDR3 DNA: TGCGCCAGCAGCCCAGGGACAGGAGAGTACGAGCAGTACTTC. V is TRBV4-3 and J is TRBJ2-7; TRBD1 matches 8 bases. V dropped 4 bases and J dropped 4; count of bases not matched to a gene: 6. The CDR3 is 14 amino acids. Per germline, CDR1 LGHNA and CDR2 YSLEER.

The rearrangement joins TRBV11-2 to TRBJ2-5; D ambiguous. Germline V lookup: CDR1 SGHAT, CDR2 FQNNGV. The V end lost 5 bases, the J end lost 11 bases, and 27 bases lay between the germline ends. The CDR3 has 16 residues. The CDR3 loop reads CASSQGPLLVSEEQYF. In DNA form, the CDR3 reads TGTGCCAGCAGCCAAGGTCCCCTCCTGGTTTCGGAAGAGCAGTACTTC.

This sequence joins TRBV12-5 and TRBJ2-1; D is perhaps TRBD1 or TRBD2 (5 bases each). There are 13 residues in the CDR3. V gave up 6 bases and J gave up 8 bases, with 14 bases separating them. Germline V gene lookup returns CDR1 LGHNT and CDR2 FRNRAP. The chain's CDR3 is CASGSGGRDEQFF. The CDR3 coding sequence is TGTGCTAGTGGGAGTGGGGGTCGCGATGAGCAGTTCTTC.

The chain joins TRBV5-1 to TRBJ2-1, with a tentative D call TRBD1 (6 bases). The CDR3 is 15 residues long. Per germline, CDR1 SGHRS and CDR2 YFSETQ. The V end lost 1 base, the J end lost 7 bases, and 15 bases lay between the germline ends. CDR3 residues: CASSLSGAAQNEQFF. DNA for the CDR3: TGCGCCAGCAGCTTGTCAGGGGCGGCCCAAAATGAGCAGTTCTTC. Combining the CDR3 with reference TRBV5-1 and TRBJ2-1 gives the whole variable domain KAGVTQTPRYLIKTRGQQVTLSCSPISGHRSVSWYQQTPGQGLQFLFEYFSETQRNKGNFPGRFSGRQFSNSRSEMNVSTLELGDSALYLCASSLSGAAQNEQFFGPGTRLTVL.

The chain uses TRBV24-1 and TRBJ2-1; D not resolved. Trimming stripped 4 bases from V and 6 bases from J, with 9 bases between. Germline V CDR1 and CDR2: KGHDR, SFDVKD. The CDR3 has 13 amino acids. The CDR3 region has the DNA TGTGCCACCAGTGACGTTTCGTTCAATGAGCAGTTCTTC. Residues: CATSDVSFNEQFF.

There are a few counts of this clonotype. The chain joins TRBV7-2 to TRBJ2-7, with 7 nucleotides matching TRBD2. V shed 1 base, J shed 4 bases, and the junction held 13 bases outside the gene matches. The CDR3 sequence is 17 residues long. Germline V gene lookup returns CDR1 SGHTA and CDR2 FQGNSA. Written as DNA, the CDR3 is TGTGCCAGCAGCTTAGAGGGAGGCGCGGGGGTCCCATACGAGCAGTACTTC. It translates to CASSLEGGAGVPYEQYF.

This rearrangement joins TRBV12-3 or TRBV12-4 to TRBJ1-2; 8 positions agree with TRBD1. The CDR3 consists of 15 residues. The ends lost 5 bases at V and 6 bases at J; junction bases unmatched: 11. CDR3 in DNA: TGTGCCAGCAGTCCTCGAGGACAGGGAAACCATGGCTACACCTTC. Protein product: CASSPRGQGNHGYTF.

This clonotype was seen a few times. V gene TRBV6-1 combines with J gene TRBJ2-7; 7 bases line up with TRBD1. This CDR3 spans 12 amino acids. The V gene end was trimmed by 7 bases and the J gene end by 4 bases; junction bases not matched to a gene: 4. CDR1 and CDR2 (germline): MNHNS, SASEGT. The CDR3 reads CASKETGYEQYF. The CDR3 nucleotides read TGTGCCAGCAAAGAGACAGGGTACGAGCAGTACTTC.

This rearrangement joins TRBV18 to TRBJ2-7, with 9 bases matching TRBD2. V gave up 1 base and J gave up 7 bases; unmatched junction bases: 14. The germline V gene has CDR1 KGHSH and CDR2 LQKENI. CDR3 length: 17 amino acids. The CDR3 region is CASSPRTEPSGKTEQYF. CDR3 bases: TGTGCCAGCTCACCACGAACAGAGCCTAGCGGGAAAACTGAGCAGTACTTC.

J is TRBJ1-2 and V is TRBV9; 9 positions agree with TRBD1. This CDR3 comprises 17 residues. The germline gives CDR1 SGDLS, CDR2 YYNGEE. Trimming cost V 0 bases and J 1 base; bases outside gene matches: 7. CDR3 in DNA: TGTGCCAGCAGCGTAGCTGTGACAGGGGGGTTTAACTATGGCTACACCTTC. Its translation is CASSVAVTGGFNYGYTF.

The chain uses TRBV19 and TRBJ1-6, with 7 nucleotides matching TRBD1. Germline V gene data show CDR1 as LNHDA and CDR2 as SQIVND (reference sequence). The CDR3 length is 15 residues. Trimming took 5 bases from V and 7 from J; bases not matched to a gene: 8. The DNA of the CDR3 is TGTGCCAGTAGTTCCCACAGGGGTGAAAATTCACCCCTCCACTTT. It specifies CASSSHRGENSPLHF.

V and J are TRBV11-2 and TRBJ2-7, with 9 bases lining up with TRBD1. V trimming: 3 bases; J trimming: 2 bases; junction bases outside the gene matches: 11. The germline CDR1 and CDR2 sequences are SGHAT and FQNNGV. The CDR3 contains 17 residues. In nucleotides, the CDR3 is TGTGCCAGCAGCTTCCTAGATTCCGGGACAGGGCCCTACGAGCAGTACTTC. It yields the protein CASSFLDSGTGPYEQYF.

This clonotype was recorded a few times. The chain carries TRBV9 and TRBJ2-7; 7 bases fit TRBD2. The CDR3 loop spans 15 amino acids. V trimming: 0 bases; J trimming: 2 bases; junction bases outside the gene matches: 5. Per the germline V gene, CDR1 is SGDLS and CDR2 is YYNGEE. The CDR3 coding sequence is TGTGCCAGCAGCGTAGCCCCAGGACTAGCCTACGAGCAGTACTTC. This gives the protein CASSVAPGLAYEQYF.

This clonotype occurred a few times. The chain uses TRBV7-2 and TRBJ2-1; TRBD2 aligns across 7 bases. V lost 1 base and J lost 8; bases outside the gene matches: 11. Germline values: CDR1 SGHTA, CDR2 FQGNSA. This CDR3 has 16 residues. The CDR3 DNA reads TGTGCCAGCAGCTTAGGAGGTAGCGGAGCGGGATATGAGCAGTTCTTC. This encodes CASSLGGSGAGYEQFF.

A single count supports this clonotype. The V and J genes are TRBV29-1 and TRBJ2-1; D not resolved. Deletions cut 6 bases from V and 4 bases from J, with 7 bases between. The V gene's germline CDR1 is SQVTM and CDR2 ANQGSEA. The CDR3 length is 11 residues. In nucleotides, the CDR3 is TGCAGCGTCCCGAGTTACAATGAGCAGTTCTTC. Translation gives CSVPSYNEQFF.

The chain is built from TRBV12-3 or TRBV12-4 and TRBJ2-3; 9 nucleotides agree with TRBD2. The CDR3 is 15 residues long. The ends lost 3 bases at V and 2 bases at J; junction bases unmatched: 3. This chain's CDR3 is CASSLGGRVTDTQYF. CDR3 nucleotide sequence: TGTGCCAGCAGTTTGGGCGGGAGGGTCACAGATACGCAGTATTTT.